This is a list of T cell receptor beta chains from one sample in a study of T cells in pancreatic ductal adenocarcinoma. Some clones are missing from TCRdb's copy, which holds only in-frame ones; the method was immunoSEQ multiplex PCR. Of over 90,000 clones listed, roughly 96% are singletons. The sample consisted of PBMCs. These receptors were obtained from a human donor with pancreatic ductal adenocarcinoma. CDR3s include the opening cysteine and the closing phenylalanine or tryptophan. Each record gives: clone size, J gene, CDR3 length, V gene, D gene, CDR3 protein, CDR3 DNA. A D gene is named only where the DNA matches it firmly. Not every row has a clone size; where given, it reads once, few, many or a size class.

size: .
J: TRBJ2-2
length: 15
V: TRBV18
D: .
CDR3: CASSPQGANTGELFF
DNA: TGTGCCAGCTCACCACAGGGGGCGAACACCGGGGAGCTGTTTTTT

size: .
J: TRBJ2-2
length: 15
V: TRBV1
D: .
CDR3: CTSSPKDRTTGELFF
DNA: TGCACCAGCAGCCCCAAGGACAGGACCACCGGGGAGCTGTTTTTT

size: .
J: TRBJ2-5
length: 14
V: TRBV7-9
D: TRBD1
CDR3: CASSFTGGVETQYF
DNA: TGTGCCAGCAGCTTCACAGGGGGAGTAGAGACCCAGTACTTC

size: .
J: TRBJ2-1
length: 16
V: TRBV5-6
D: TRBD2
CDR3: CASSPQTSGSYNEQFF
DNA: TGTGCCAGCAGCCCGCAGACTAGCGGGAGTTACAATGAGCAGTTCTTC

size: .
J: TRBJ2-2
length: 16
V: TRBV28
D: .
CDR3: CASSTPGRGKRGELFF
DNA: TGTGCCAGCAGTACCCCGGGGCGCGGGAAACGCGGGGAGCTGTTTTTT

size: .
J: TRBJ1-1
length: 16
V: TRBV10-3
D: .
CDR3: CAISDSNRAMNTEAFF
DNA: TGTGCCATCAGTGATTCTAACAGGGCGATGAACACTGAAGCTTTCTTT

size: .
J: TRBJ1-1
length: 11
V: TRBV6-5
D: .
CDR3: CASIRNTEAFF
DNA: TGTGCCAGCATTCGGAACACTGAAGCTTTCTTT

size: .
J: TRBJ2-1
length: 15
V: TRBV28
D: .
CDR3: CASLSGGEGQDEQFF
DNA: TGTGCCAGCCTCTCGGGGGGCGAGGGCCAGGATGAGCAGTTCTTC

size: .
J: TRBJ2-4
length: 11
V: TRBV6-1
D: TRBD1
CDR3: CASRNDRAKYF
DNA: TGTGCCAGCAGGAATGACAGGGCAAAGTACTTC

size: .
J: TRBJ2-5
length: 17
V: TRBV5-1
D: TRBD2
CDR3: CASSLGETSGASETQYF
DNA: TGCGCCAGCAGCTTGGGAGAGACTAGCGGAGCCTCAGAGACCCAGTACTTC

size: .
J: TRBJ2-5
length: 14
V: TRBV6-5
D: TRBD1
CDR3: CASSWTGGRETQYF
DNA: TGTGCCAGCAGTTGGACAGGGGGCAGAGAGACCCAGTACTTC

size: .
J: TRBJ2-2
length: 16
V: TRBV7-9
D: TRBD1
CDR3: CASSSRGLAMTGELFF
DNA: TGTGCCAGCAGCTCGAGGGGGCTGGCGATGACCGGGGAGCTGTTTTTT

size: .
J: TRBJ2-7
length: 15
V: TRBV23-1
D: TRBD2
CDR3: CASRAGMLGSYEQYF
DNA: TGCGCCAGCAGAGCGGGGATGTTGGGCTCCTACGAGCAGTACTTC

size: .
J: TRBJ2-1
length: 16
V: TRBV18
D: .
CDR3: CASSPPFRFTADEQFF
DNA: TGTGCCAGCTCACCACCGTTCCGTTTTACGGCGGATGAGCAGTTCTTC

size: once
J: TRBJ2-3
length: 18
V: TRBV10-3
D: .
CDR3: CAISGPSRQGRGGDTQYF
DNA: TGTGCCATCAGTGGCCCTTCTCGTCAGGGTAGGGGTGGTGATACGCAGTATTTT

size: .
J: TRBJ2-3
length: 17
V: TRBV10-3
D: TRBD2
CDR3: CAISDPGASGFTDTQYF
DNA: TGTGCCATCAGTGACCCCGGCGCTAGCGGGTTCACAGATACGCAGTATTTT

size: .
J: TRBJ2-1
length: 16
V: TRBV7-2
D: TRBD2
CDR3: CASSLILAGGYNEQFF
DNA: TGTGCCAGCAGCTTAATCCTAGCGGGAGGCTACAATGAGCAGTTCTTC

size: .
J: TRBJ2-6
length: 18
V: TRBV4-2
D: TRBD1
CDR3: CASSQVRQGAIGANVLTF
DNA: TGTGCCAGCAGCCAAGTCCGACAGGGGGCGATTGGGGCCAACGTCCTGACTTTC

size: .
J: TRBJ2-7
length: 14
V: TRBV28
D: .
CDR3: CASSLATGNDEQYF
DNA: TGTGCCAGCAGCTTAGCGACAGGTAACGACGAGCAGTACTTC

size: .
J: TRBJ2-3
length: 17
V: TRBV14
D: .
CDR3: CASSPDRAQLYTDTQYF
DNA: TGTGCCAGCAGCCCAGATCGCGCTCAACTGTACACAGATACGCAGTATTTT

size: .
J: TRBJ2-3
length: 14
V: TRBV6-1
D: .
CDR3: CASSRDPGTDTQYF
DNA: TGTGCCAGCAGCCGGGATCCTGGCACAGATACGCAGTATTTT

size: once
J: TRBJ2-7
length: 14
V: TRBV9
D: .
CDR3: CASSVSSGTYEQYF
DNA: TGTGCCAGCAGCGTATCCAGCGGAACGTACGAGCAGTACTTC

size: .
J: TRBJ1-6
length: 16
V: TRBV9
D: .
CDR3: CASSVAGGNLRSPLHF
DNA: TGTGCCAGCAGCGTAGCTGGGGGCAATCTTAGATCACCCCTCCACTTT

size: .
J: TRBJ2-5
length: 15
V: TRBV7-3
D: .
CDR3: CASSLGAGGGETQYF
DNA: TGTGCCAGCAGCTTAGGAGCAGGAGGAGGAGAGACCCAGTACTTC

size: .
J: TRBJ2-1
length: 12
V: TRBV10-3
D: .
CDR3: CASYGGYDEQFF
DNA: TGTGCCTCCTACGGGGGTTACGATGAGCAGTTCTTC